This TCR beta chain was found in a study of blood T cells in healthy people across ages. Regarding the study as a whole: Diversity of TCR beta correlated strongly with naive T cell percentage. Relative to aged donors, long-lived donors carried more naive CD4+ cells and displayed higher diversity.

The authors ran a second PCR of roughly 6 to 12 cycles using a sample-barcoded 5' primer and a J-beta primer mix. Each of the cDNA molecules was tagged by a template-switch adaptor with 12 random nucleotides. TCRdb reprocessed the 5' RACE reads via MiXCR and lists one record per CDR3 protein. Altogether approximately 2,000,000 distinct CDR3 sequences are present, more than 35% being singletons, with the ten largest covering roughly 24%. For this clonotype: Its target is not known.

What was sequenced was blood. The sequence came from a human donor in good health.

DNA of the CDR3: TGTGCCAGCAGCCAAGGGTACAGGAGATCCTCACCCCTCCACTTT. Translation: CASSQGYRRSSPLHF. This chain connects TRBV14 to TRBJ1-6; possible D gene TRBD1, 5 bases. The V gene's germline CDR1 is SGHDN and CDR2 FVKESK. The V end lost 1 base, the J end lost 10 bases, and 14 bases lay between the germline ends. The CDR3 consists of 15 residues.